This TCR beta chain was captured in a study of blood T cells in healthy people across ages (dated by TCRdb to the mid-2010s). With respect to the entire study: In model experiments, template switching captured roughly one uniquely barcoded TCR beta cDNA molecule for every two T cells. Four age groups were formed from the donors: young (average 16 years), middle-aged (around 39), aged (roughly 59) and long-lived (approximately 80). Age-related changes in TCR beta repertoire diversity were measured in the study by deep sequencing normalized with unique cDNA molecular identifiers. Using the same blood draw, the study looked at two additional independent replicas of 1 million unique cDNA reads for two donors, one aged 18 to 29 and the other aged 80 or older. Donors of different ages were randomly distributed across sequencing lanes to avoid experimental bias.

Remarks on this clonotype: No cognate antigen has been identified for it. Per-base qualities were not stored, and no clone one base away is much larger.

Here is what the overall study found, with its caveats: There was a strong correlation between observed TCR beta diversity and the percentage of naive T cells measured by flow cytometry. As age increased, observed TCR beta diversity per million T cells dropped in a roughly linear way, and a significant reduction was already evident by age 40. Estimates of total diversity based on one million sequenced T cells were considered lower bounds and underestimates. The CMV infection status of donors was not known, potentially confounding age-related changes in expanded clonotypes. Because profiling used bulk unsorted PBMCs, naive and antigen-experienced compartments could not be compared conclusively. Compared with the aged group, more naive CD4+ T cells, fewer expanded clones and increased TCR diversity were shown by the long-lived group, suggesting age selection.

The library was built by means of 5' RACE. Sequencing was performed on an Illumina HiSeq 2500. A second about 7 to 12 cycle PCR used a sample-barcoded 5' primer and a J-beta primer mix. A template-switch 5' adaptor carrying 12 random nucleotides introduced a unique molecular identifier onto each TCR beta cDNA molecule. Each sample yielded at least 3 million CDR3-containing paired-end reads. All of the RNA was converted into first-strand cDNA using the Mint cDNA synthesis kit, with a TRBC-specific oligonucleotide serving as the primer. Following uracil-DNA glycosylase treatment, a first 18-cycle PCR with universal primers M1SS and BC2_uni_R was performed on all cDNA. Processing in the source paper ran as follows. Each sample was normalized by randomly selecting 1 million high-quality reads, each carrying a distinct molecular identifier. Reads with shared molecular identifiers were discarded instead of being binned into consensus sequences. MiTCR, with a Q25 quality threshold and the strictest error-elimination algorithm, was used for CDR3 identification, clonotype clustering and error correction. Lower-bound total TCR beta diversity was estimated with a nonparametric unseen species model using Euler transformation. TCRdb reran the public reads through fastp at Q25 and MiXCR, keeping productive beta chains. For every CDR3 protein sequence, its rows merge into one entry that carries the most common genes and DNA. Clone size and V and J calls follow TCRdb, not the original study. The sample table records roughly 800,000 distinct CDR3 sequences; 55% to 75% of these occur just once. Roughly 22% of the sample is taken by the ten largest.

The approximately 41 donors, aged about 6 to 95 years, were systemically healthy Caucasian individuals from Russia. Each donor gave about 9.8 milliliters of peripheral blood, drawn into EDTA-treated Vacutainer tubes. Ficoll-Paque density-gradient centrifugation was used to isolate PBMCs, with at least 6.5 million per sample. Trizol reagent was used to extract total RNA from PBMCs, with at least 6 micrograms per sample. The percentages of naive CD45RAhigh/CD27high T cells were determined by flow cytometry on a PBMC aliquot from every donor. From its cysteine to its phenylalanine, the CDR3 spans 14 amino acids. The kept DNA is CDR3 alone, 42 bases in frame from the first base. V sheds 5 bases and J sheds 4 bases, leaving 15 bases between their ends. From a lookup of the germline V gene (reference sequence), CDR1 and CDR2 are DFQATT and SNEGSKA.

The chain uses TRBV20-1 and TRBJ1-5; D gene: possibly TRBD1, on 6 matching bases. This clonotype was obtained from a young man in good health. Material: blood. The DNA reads TGCAGTGCTCCTACTCAGGGGCCAAATCAGCCCCAGCATTTT. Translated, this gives CSAPTQGPNQPQHF.